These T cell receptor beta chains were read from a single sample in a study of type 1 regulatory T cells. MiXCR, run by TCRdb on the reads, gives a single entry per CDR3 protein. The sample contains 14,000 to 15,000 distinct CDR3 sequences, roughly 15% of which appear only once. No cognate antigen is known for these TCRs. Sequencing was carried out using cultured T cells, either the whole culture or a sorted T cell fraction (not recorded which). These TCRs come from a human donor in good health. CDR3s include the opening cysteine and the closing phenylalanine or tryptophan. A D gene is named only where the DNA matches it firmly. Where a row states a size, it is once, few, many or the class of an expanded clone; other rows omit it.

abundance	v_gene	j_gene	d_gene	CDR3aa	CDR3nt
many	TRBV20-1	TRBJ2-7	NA	CSAPTGSTYEQYF	TGCAGTGCTCCGACCGGTTCCACCTACGAGCAGTACTTC
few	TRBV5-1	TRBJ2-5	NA	CASTWGRGGEETQYF	TGCGCCAGCACATGGGGTCGGGGTGGGGAAGAGACCCAGTACTTC
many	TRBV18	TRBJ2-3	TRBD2	CASSPRPRFLAGASTDTQYF	TGTGCCAGCTCCCCGCGTCCGAGATTCCTAGCGGGAGCTAGCACAGATACGCAGTATTTT
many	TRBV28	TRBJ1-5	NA	CASSLSHQPQHF	TGTGCCAGCAGTTTAAGTCATCAGCCCCAGCATTTT
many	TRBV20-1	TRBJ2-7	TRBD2	CSAHLAGVVYEQYF	TGCAGCGCGCACCTAGCGGGAGTAGTCTACGAGCAGTACTTC
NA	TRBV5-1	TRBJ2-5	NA	CASSQGGKETQYF	TGCGCCAGCAGCCAAGGAGGGAAAGAGACCCAGTACTTC
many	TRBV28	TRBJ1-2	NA	CASSLAGLNNYGYTF	TGTGCCAGCAGTTTGGCAGGCCTCAATAACTATGGCTACACCTTC
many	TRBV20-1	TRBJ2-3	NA	CSAEVVGRTDTQYF	TGCAGTGCTGAGGTTGTGGGGCGGACAGATACGCAGTATTTT
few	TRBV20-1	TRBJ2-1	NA	CSAPSLSGGSYNEQFF	TGCAGTGCTCCCTCTCTCTCTGGGGGGTCCTACAATGAGCAGTTCTTC
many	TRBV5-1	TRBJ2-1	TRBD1	CASSSVTGANEQFF	TGCGCCAGCAGCTCGGTGACAGGGGCCAATGAGCAGTTCTTC
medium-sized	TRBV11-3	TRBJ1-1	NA	CASSFQTNTEAFF	TGTGCCAGCAGCTTTCAAACGAACACTGAAGCTTTCTTT
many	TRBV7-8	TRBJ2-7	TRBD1	CASSELDRGGEQYF	TGTGCCAGCAGCGAATTGGACAGGGGGGGCGAGCAGTACTTC
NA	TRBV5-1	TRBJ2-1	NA	CTSSAAGTDYNEQFF	TGCACCAGCAGCGCAGCCGGGACCGACTACAATGAGCAGTTCTTC
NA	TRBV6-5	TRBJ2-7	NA	CASSPVGTVTYEQYF	TGTGCCAGCAGCCCCGTGGGGACGGTGACCTACGAGCAGTACTTC
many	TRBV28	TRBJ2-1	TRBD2	CASSLFASGSYNEQFF	TGTGCCAGCAGTTTATTTGCTAGCGGAAGCTACAATGAGCAGTTCTTC
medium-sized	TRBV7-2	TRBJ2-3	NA	CASSLDRSDTQYF	TGTGCCAGCAGCTTGGACAGATCAGATACGCAGTATTTT
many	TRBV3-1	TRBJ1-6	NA	CASSPHSPVPPLHF	TGTGCCAGCAGCCCGCACTCCCCAGTTCCCCCCCTCCACTTT
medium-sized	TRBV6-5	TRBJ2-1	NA	CASSLLWDGNEQFF	TGTGCCAGCAGCCTGTTGTGGGACGGCAATGAGCAGTTCTTC
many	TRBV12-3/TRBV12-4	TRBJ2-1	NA	CASSFVREQFF	TGTGCCAGCAGTTTTGTGCGTGAGCAGTTCTTC
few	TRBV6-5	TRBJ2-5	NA	CASREVGETQYF	TGTGCCAGCAGAGAGGTGGGGGAGACCCAGTACTTC
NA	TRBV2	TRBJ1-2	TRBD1	CASSEQGGYGYTF	TGTGCCAGCAGCGAGCAGGGGGGATATGGCTACACCTTC
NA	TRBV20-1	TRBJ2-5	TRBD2	CSATGLVLETQYF	TGCAGTGCCACGGGACTAGTTTTAGAGACCCAGTACTTC
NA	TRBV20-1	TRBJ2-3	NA	CSALRIGTDTQYF	TGCAGTGCTCTCCGTATCGGCACAGATACGCAGTATTTT
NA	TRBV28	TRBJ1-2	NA	CASSLRYGYTF	TGTGCCAGCAGCCTACGCTATGGCTACACCTTC
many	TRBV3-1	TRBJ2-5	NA	CASSPTVTVQTQYF	TGTGCCAGCAGCCCGACCGTTACCGTACAGACCCAGTACTTC
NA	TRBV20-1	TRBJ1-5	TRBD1	CSASSGQYQPQHF	TGCAGTGCTTCTTCGGGACAGTATCAGCCCCAGCATTTT
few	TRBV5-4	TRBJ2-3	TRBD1	CASSLGGQGGITDTQYF	TGTGCCAGCAGCCTAGGGGGACAGGGAGGTATCACAGATACGCAGTATTTT
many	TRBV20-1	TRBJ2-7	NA	CSANRGDPYEQYF	TGCAGTGCTAATAGGGGGGACCCCTACGAGCAGTACTTC
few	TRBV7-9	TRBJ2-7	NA	CASQEGGVYEQYF	TGTGCCAGCCAGGAGGGCGGGGTTTACGAGCAGTACTTC
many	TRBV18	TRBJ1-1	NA	CASSPRREEAFF	TGTGCCAGCTCACCGCGGAGGGAGGAAGCTTTCTTT
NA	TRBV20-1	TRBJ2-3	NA	CSAKGADTQYF	TGCAGTGCTAAGGGAGCAGATACGCAGTATTTT
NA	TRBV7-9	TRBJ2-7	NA	CASSSGALGEYF	TGTGCCAGCAGCTCCGGTGCCCTGGGCGAGTACTTC
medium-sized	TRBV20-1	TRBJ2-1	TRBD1	CSARAQTGETYNEQFF	TGCAGTGCTAGAGCCCAGACAGGGGAAACCTACAATGAGCAGTTCTTC
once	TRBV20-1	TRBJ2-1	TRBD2	CSAELAGVGEQFF	TGCAGTGCCGAACTAGCGGGAGTTGGTGAGCAGTTCTTC
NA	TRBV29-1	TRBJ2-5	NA	CSLPGQETQYF	TGCAGCTTACCCGGCCAAGAGACCCAGTACTTC
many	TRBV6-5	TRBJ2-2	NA	CASGREGGFGELFF	TGTGCCAGCGGGCGAGAGGGCGGTTTCGGGGAGCTGTTTTTT
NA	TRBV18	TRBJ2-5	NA	CASSPNAAGGLETQYF	TGTGCCAGCTCACCTAATGCGGCAGGCGGACTAGAGACCCAGTACTTC
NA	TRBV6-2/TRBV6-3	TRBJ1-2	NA	CASNNGGTYGHTF	TGTGCCAGCAACAACGGAGGGACCTATGGCCACACCTTC
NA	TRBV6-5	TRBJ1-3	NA	CASSYSSRMSGNTIYF	TGTGCCAGCAGTTACTCCTCCCGGATGTCGGGAAACACCATATATTTT
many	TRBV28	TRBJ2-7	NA	CASSSRTAHRYEQYF	TGTGCCAGCAGTTCCCGAACCGCACACCGCTACGAGCAGTACTTC
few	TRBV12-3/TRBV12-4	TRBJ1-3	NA	CASSTDSRNTIYF	TGTGCCAGCAGCACCGACAGTAGAAACACCATATATTTT
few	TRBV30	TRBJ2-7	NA	CAWSVWAGHSAYEQYF	TGTGCCTGGAGTGTATGGGCTGGGCATAGCGCATACGAGCAGTACTTC
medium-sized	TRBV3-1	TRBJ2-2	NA	CASSQRGAGELFF	TGTGCCAGCAGCCAGAGAGGGGCCGGGGAGCTGTTTTTT
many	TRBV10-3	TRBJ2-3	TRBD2	CAITRVAGGTDTQYF	TGTGCCATCACTCGGGTAGCGGGAGGCACAGATACGCAGTATTTT